This is a list of T cell receptor beta chains from one sample in a study of cytomegalovirus exposure and HLA in healthy donors. Sequencing used immunoSEQ multiplex PCR; TCRdb keeps in-frame clones, though not all of them. The data hold about 200,000 clones, with 65% to 85% observed a single time. Sequencing was carried out using PBMCs. All receptors derive from a man in his forties or fifties in good health and CMV-seronegative. Both conserved end residues are part of each CDR3. D genes are given only for firm matches. Only part of the rows carry a size: once, few, many, or a class if the clone is expanded.

D gene | J gene | V gene | clone size | CDR3 protein | CDR3 DNA
TRBD1 | TRBJ1-5 | TRBV6-1 | NA | CASREDRGQNQPQHF | TGTGCCAGCAGGGAGGACAGGGGACAGAATCAGCCCCAGCATTTT
NA | TRBJ2-5 | TRBV27 | NA | CASQQRLQETQYF | TGTGCCAGCCAACAGCGGCTACAAGAGACCCAGTACTTC
NA | TRBJ1-4 | TRBV27 | few | CASSLSNGLLGKLFF | TGTGCCAGCAGTTTATCGAACGGACTGCTTGGGAAACTGTTTTTT
TRBD1 | TRBJ1-1 | TRBV5-1 | NA | CASSARTGVAEAFF | TGCGCCAGCAGCGCAAGGACAGGGGTGGCTGAAGCTTTCTTT
TRBD2 | TRBJ2-1 | TRBV2 | NA | CARLIPFSGSSNNEQFF | TGTGCCAGACTTATCCCTTTCAGCGGGAGTTCTAACAATGAGCAGTTCTTC
TRBD2 | TRBJ2-7 | TRBV27 | NA | CASSLGLAGSSYEQYF | TGTGCCAGCAGTTTAGGACTAGCGGGTAGCTCCTACGAGCAGTACTTC
TRBD1 | TRBJ2-7 | TRBV2 | NA | CASRRTGSSYEQYF | TGTGCCAGCAGAAGGACAGGGAGTTCCTACGAGCAGTACTTC
NA | TRBJ2-1 | TRBV10-1 | NA | CASSESGRALGDEQFF | TGCGCCAGCAGTGAGTCGGGCAGGGCCCTAGGGGATGAGCAGTTCTTC
NA | TRBJ2-7 | TRBV30 | NA | CAWSVQATANEQYF | TGTGCCTGGAGTGTACAGGCCACAGCGAACGAGCAGTACTTC
NA | TRBJ1-1 | TRBV27 | NA | CASSAAAHQYGWGHTEAFF | TGTGCCAGCAGTGCCGCGGCCCACCAATACGGCTGGGGGCACACTGAAGCTTTCTTT
NA | TRBJ2-7 | TRBV7-6 | NA | CASSLGGLTYEQYF | TGTGCCAGCAGCTTGGGGGGTTTAACCTACGAGCAGTACTTC
NA | TRBJ2-5 | TRBV7-9 | NA | CASSPYGVTDFQETQYF | TGTGCCAGCAGCCCTTATGGGGTGACAGATTTCCAAGAGACCCAGTACTTC
TRBD2 | TRBJ2-2 | TRBV7-9 | NA | CASSPRLAGGFGELFF | TGTGCCAGCAGCCCCCGACTAGCGGGAGGGTTCGGGGAGCTGTTTTTT
TRBD1 | TRBJ2-7 | TRBV19 | NA | CASSGAGQAGGGLYEQYF | TGTGCCAGTAGTGGGGCGGGACAGGCTGGCGGCGGCCTCTACGAGCAGTACTTC
NA | TRBJ1-1 | TRBV20-1 | few | CSARVGGLAFF | TGCAGTGCTAGAGTGGGGGGGTTGGCTTTCTTT
NA | TRBJ2-6 | TRBV27 | NA | CASSPTRISAAVLTF | TGTGCCAGCAGCCCCACGAGGATCTCAGCGGCCGTCCTGACTTTC
TRBD2 | TRBJ2-7 | TRBV5-1 | NA | CASSSSSGSVNEQYF | TGCGCCAGCAGCTCTTCCAGCGGGAGCGTCAACGAGCAGTACTTC
TRBD2 | TRBJ2-1 | TRBV5-1 | NA | CASSTGLAGSYNEQFF | TGCGCCAGCAGCACGGGACTAGCGGGATCCTACAATGAGCAGTTCTTC
TRBD2 | TRBJ2-7 | TRBV28 | NA | CASSPPGLAAYEQYF | TGTGCCAGCAGTCCCCCGGGACTAGCGGCCTACGAGCAGTACTTC
NA | TRBJ1-4 | TRBV6-5 | NA | CASRLATNEKLFF | TGTGCCAGCAGACTAGCAACTAATGAAAAACTGTTTTTT
TRBD2 | TRBJ2-3 | TRBV19 | few | CASTPAGVADTQYF | TGTGCCAGTACTCCAGCGGGAGTCGCAGATACGCAGTATTTT
NA | TRBJ2-7 | TRBV21-1 | NA | CASSKAGVPQGDEQYF | TGTGCCAGCAGCAAAGCTGGGGTCCCGCAGGGGGACGAGCAGTACTTC
NA | TRBJ2-1 | TRBV7-2 | NA | CASSLVGGSYNEQFF | TGTGCCAGCAGCTTAGTGGGGGGCTCCTACAATGAGCAGTTCTTC
NA | TRBJ1-1 | TRBV28 | NA | CASSSQGAHSTEAFF | TGTGCCAGCAGTTCTCAAGGGGCGCATAGCACTGAAGCTTTCTTT
NA | TRBJ2-3 | TRBV28 | NA | CASSLLRLHTDTQYF | TGTGCCAGCAGTTTATTGAGGCTACACACAGATACGCAGTATTTT
TRBD2 | TRBJ2-7 | TRBV27 | NA | CASSSGTTQYEQYF | TGTGCCAGCAGTTCCGGGACTACTCAATACGAGCAGTACTTC
TRBD1 | TRBJ2-7 | TRBV30 | NA | CAWNSGGYEQYF | TGTGCCTGGAACTCAGGGGGCTACGAGCAGTACTTC
NA | TRBJ1-2 | TRBV28 | NA | CASHLRGGYGYTF | TGTGCCAGCCATCTAAGGGGGGGGTATGGCTACACCTTC
NA | TRBJ2-2 | TRBV2 | NA | CASTGGTGPNTGELFF | TGTGCCAGCACGGGAGGGACAGGGCCGAACACCGGGGAGCTGTTTTTT
TRBD2 | TRBJ2-7 | TRBV11-3 | NA | CASSLGGLAGEEQYF | TGTGCCAGCAGCCTCGGAGGGCTAGCGGGAGAAGAGCAGTACTTC
TRBD1 | TRBJ1-2 | TRBV6-1 | NA | CASSPTGDYGYTF | TGTGCCAGCAGCCCGACAGGGGACTATGGCTACACCTTC
TRBD1 | TRBJ1-5 | TRBV14 | NA | CASRGQGPKSPQHF | TGTGCCAGCAGAGGACAGGGGCCAAAGTCGCCCCAGCATTTT
TRBD2 | TRBJ2-1 | TRBV5-1 | NA | CASRSIPAGVGYNEQFF | TGCGCCAGCAGATCCATCCCGGCGGGAGTGGGCTACAATGAGCAGTTCTTC
NA | TRBJ2-1 | TRBV11-3 | NA | CASSLGGSEKYNEQFF | TGTGCCAGCAGCCTCGGTGGTAGCGAGAAGTACAATGAGCAGTTCTTC
TRBD2 | TRBJ2-1 | TRBV6-4 | NA | CASSDSRLAVDEQFF | TGTGCCAGCAGTGACTCGAGACTAGCGGTGGATGAGCAGTTCTTC
TRBD1 | TRBJ2-1 | TRBV28 | NA | CASSTGGYNEQFF | TGTGCCAGCTCCACAGGGGGCTACAATGAGCAGTTCTTC
NA | TRBJ2-7 | TRBV6-5 | NA | CASSPRPSAEEQYF | TGTGCCAGCAGTCCCCGGCCTAGTGCGGAGGAGCAGTACTTC
NA | TRBJ1-1 | TRBV2 | NA | CASSVNTEAFF | TGTGCCAGCAGTGTAAATACTGAAGCTTTCTTT
TRBD1 | TRBJ1-1 | TRBV6-5 | NA | CASSRLRDRNTEAFF | TGTGCCAGCAGCCGCCTCCGGGACAGGAACACTGAAGCTTTCTTT
TRBD2 | TRBJ2-1 | TRBV6-6 | NA | CASSASGRAFEQFF | TGTGCCAGCAGTGCTAGCGGGAGGGCCTTTGAGCAGTTCTTC
TRBD1 | TRBJ1-1 | TRBV30 | NA | CAWSILGLTGLNTEAFF | TGTGCCTGGAGTATTTTGGGCCTGACAGGGTTGAACACTGAAGCTTTCTTT
TRBD1 | TRBJ1-2 | TRBV6-5 | NA | CASSYRDRGYGYTF | TGTGCCAGCAGTTACCGGGACAGGGGCTATGGCTACACCTTC
NA | TRBJ1-5 | TRBV6-5 | NA | CASSKNSHYQPQHF | TGTGCCAGCAGTAAAAACAGTCACTATCAGCCCCAGCATTTT
TRBD1 | TRBJ1-2 | TRBV6-5 | NA | CASSGTVNYGYTF | TGTGCCAGCAGTGGGACAGTTAACTATGGCTACACCTTC